This T cell receptor (beta chain) stems from a study of PD-1 blockade in classical Hodgkin lymphoma. Method: immunoSEQ multiplex PCR; TCRdb's copy keeps in-frame clones and lacks some. The sample comprises some 26,000 clones, roughly 94% of which are singletons, and 3.5% to 5% rests with the top ten. Study outcomes and limitations: What caused the repertoire differences, perhaps disease activity or prior therapy, remains undefined. Diminished baseline TCR diversity has been reported in newly diagnosed patients relative to healthy donors.

As for time point: newly diagnosed, previously untreated cHL patient sample. Researchers used newly diagnosed, untreated classical Hodgkin lymphoma PBMCs for comparison. About this clone itself: Antigen specificity is unknown. The junction differs from germline at one of its ends, possibly a read error.

CDR1 and CDR2 (germline): SGHRS, YFSETQ. This CDR3 comprises 15 residues. The origin of this receptor is a human donor with classical Hodgkin lymphoma. Source material: peripheral blood mononuclear cells (PBMCs). The chain employs TRBV5-1 and TRBJ1-6; perhaps TRBD1 as D (5 bases). The CDR3 DNA reads as TGCGCCAGTAGCTCGGGGCCGACGTTTAATTCACCCCTCCACTTT. Protein product: CASSSGPTFNSPLHF.